The 20 T cell receptor beta chains below all came from one sample that was sequenced in a study of metastatic and nonmetastatic thyroid tumors. MiXCR was used by TCRdb to re-call the PCR reads. The table includes roughly 41,000 clones, about a sixth detected once. None of the patients had undergone any treatment ahead of thyroid surgery. Sequenced: blood. These receptors were collected from a female donor with papillary thyroid cancer or a benign thyroid nodule (not recorded which). Some clones in this sample may be carry-over from other donors' samples.

Points on this clone: At one of its ends the junction is not consistent with the germline gene, which may arise from a read error. This chain joins TRBV28 and TRBJ2-6, with a weak D call TRBD1 (5 bases). Germline V gives CDR1 MDHEN, CDR2 SYDVKM. The CDR3 runs to 16 residues. CDR3: CSSSFHTGSGANVLTF. The CDR3, as DNA: TGTTCCAGCAGTTTCCATACAGGTTCTGGGGCCAACGTCCTGACTTTC.

A remark on this clone: Mismatch with germline at one junction end may stem from a read error. The V gene is TRBV28, the J gene TRBJ2-5; 10 nucleotides match TRBD2. This CDR3 has 14 amino acids. CDR1 is MDHEN, CDR2 SYDVKM, per germline. The CDR3 DNA reads as TGTGTCAGCAGGACTAGCGGTGTATCAGAGACCCAGTACTTC. This translates into CVSRTSGVSETQYF.

This clone came up many times. This chain links TRBV19 with TRBJ1-1; 10 nucleotides line up with TRBD1. J lost 6 bases, V lost 5 bases, and 9 bases had no gene match. The CDR3 contains 15 residues. Germline V gene lookup returns CDR1 LNHDA and CDR2 SQIVND (reference sequence). The CDR3 spells CASSVTGTGAPEAFF. The DNA for the CDR3 is TGTGCCAGTAGTGTGACCGGGACAGGGGCTCCTGAAGCTTTCTTT.

This rearrangement joins TRBV7-6 to TRBJ1-5, with unresolved D. The CDR3 runs to 15 residues. Germline V gene lookup returns CDR1 SGHVS and CDR2 FNYEAQ. The germline V and J ends were trimmed by 5 bases and 2 bases, with 13 bases remaining between them. CDR3 bases: TGTGCCAGCAGCCAAGATGGGTTAGGCAATCAGCCCCAGCATTTT. It is translated as CASSQDGLGNQPQHF.

Of note for this clone: This could be a read error, since a much larger clone is one nucleotide away. Additional DNA sequences in this sample encode the identical CDR3. The chain is built from TRBV5-6 and TRBJ1-1, with 8 bases identical to TRBD1. This CDR3 is 12 amino acids long. Germline V CDR1 and CDR2: SGHDT, YYEEEE. CDR3 sequence (DNA): TGTGCTAGCGACAGGGGGAACACTGAAGCTTTCTTT. Translated: CASDRGNTEAFF.

The sample holds many counts of this clone. The rearrangement joins TRBV7-8 to TRBJ1-1; D is unresolved. V gave up 5 bases and J gave up 4 bases, with 11 bases separating them. The CDR3 runs 13 residues. CDR1 SGHVS and CDR2 FQNEAQ come from the germline V gene. The CDR3: CASSLGVSTEAFF. CDR3 nucleotide sequence: TGTGCCAGCAGCCTTGGGGTGAGCACTGAAGCTTTCTTT.

This clone has a count of ten or more. V gene TRBV28 combines with J gene TRBJ1-1; 9 bases align to TRBD1. In germline, CDR1 is MDHEN, CDR2 SYDVKM. V dropped 11 bases and J dropped 11; count of bases not matched to a gene: 9. CDR3 size: 11 residues. The CDR3, as DNA: TGTGCCGGTTCACAGGGGGCGCGGGCTTTCTTT. Amino acid sequence: CAGSQGARAFF. Together with reference TRBV28 and TRBJ1-1, the CDR3 gives the full variable domain: DVKVTQSSRYLVKRTGEKVFLECVQDMDHENMFWYRQDPGLGLRLIYFSYDVKMKEKGDIPEGYSVSREKKERFSLILESASTNQTSMYLCAGSQGARAFFGQGTRLTVV.

This clone was counted many times. The chain recombines TRBV5-5 with TRBJ2-1, with TRBD1 matching over 12 bases. The trim removed 4 bases at V and 8 bases at J, leaving 10 bases unmatched. Germline CDR1 SGHKS, CDR2 YYEKEE (reference sequence). The CDR3 extends over 16 amino acids. The CDR3 here is CASSQTGTGGLHEQFF. The CDR3 nucleotides are TGTGCCAGCAGCCAGACCGGGACAGGGGGCCTCCATGAGCAGTTCTTC.

There are many counts of this clone. The rearrangement uses TRBV10-3 and TRBJ1-2; D remains ambiguous. The CDR3 length is 13 residues. Germline V gene data show CDR1 as ENHRY and CDR2 as SYGVKD. V lost 7 bases to trimming and J lost 6 bases, with 15 bases between them. The CDR3 is CAIKGSSIDGYTF. The CDR3 DNA follows: TGTGCCATCAAGGGCAGCTCTATTGATGGCTACACCTTC.

This clone has a count of ten or more. The gene calls are TRBV28 and TRBJ2-7, with 11 bases that match TRBD2. This CDR3 has 15 residues. V was pared by 2 bases and J by 6 bases, with 6 bases of the junction left unmatched. Per germline, CDR1 MDHEN and CDR2 SYDVKM. The chain's CDR3 is CASSLGSSGRAEQYF. CDR3 sequence (DNA): TGTGCCAGCAGTTTAGGGAGTAGCGGGAGGGCCGAGCAGTACTTC.

This clone was seen just once. A much larger clonotype is one base distant, so this may be a read error. The rearrangement joins TRBV19 to TRBJ2-1, with TRBD1 matching over 7 bases. This CDR3 spans 16 amino acids. Germline lookup yields CDR1 LNHDA and CDR2 SQIVND (reference sequence). The CDR3 sequence: CASSIEKAGGNNDQFF. The CDR3 bases are TGTGCCAGTAGTATAGAGAAGGCAGGGGGAAACAATGATCAGTTCTTC.

This clone was seen only a few times. A read error may produce the germline difference seen at one junction end. In nucleotides, the CDR3 is TGTGCCAGCAGCACTCCGGTGAGGCAGGGGAACTATGGCTACAGCTTC. Protein: CASSTPVRQGNYGYSF. This chain uses TRBV28 with TRBJ1-2; tentative D call: TRBD1 (6 bases). The CDR3 extends over 16 amino acids. The germline V gene has CDR1 MDHEN and CDR2 SYDVKM.

By share, this clone counts as medium-sized. The chain employs TRBV6-5 and TRBJ1-1; 7 positions agree with TRBD1. There are 17 residues in the CDR3. The J segment lost 1 base and the V segment lost 2 bases, leaving 10 bases of the junction unmatched. CDR1 MNHEY and CDR2 SVGAGI come from the germline V gene. The chain's CDR3 is CASSYHSTGTANTEAFF. In DNA form, the CDR3 reads TGTGCCAGCAGTTACCACTCGACCGGGACAGCGAACACTGAAGCTTTCTTT.

This clone came up many times. This may be a read error: a much more frequent sequence differs by one nucleotide. The V and J genes are TRBV25-1 and TRBJ1-2; no firm D call. V was clipped by 7 bases and J by 0 bases, with 6 bases between them. Germline values: CDR1 MGHDK, CDR2 SYGVNS. CDR3 length: 12 residues. The CDR3 region is CASIVSNYGYTF. CDR3 bases: TGTGCCAGCATTGTCTCTAACTATGGCTACACCTTC.

Many counts were recorded for this clone. V gene TRBV7-3 combines with J gene TRBJ1-1, with D unresolved. The ends were cut back, 2 bases at V and 1 base at J, with 5 bases in the middle. Looked up from germline, CDR1 is SGHTA and CDR2 is FQGTGA. The CDR3 consists of 13 residues. CDR3 sequence (DNA): TGTGCCAGCAGCTTAGGGGAGAACACTGAAGCTTTCTTT. This codes for CASSLGENTEAFF.

This clone came up many times. The chain carries TRBV24-1 and TRBJ2-2; D might be TRBD2 (6 bases). The CDR3 is 14 residues long. CDR1 and CDR2 from the germline V gene are KGHDR and SFDVKD. Trimming removed 9 bases from V and 5 bases from J, with 15 bases in between. The CDR3 loop is CATATAGGTGELFF. Here the CDR3 DNA reads TGTGCCACCGCGACAGCGGGCGGTACCGGGGAGCTGTTTTTT.

This clone was detected only a few times. One junction end disagrees with the germline gene, perhaps due to a read error. J is TRBJ1-2 and V is TRBV25-1, with D possibly matching TRBD1 (5 bases). Germline lookup yields CDR1 MGHDK and CDR2 SYGVNS. CDR3 size: 15 residues. The CDR3 is CAISPEGRINYGYTF. CDR3 nucleotide sequence: TGTGCCATCAGTCCGGAGGGACGTATTAACTATGGCTACACCTTC.

This clone was seen a handful of times. The chain couples TRBV5-1 to TRBJ2-5; unclear D gene. This CDR3 has 12 amino acids. V lost 3 bases and J lost 0, with 3 bases in between. Germline CDR1 and CDR2: SGHRS and YFSETQ. The CDR3 region is CASSWDQETQYF. For the CDR3, the DNA is TGCGCCAGCAGCTGGGACCAAGAGACCCAGTACTTC.

The table lists this clone with many counts. Here the CDR3 DNA reads TGTGCCAGCAGCGTTGACACGCGAAACAGGCAGTTCTTC. Translation: CASSVDTRNRQFF. This chain joins TRBV9 and TRBJ2-1; D uncertain. Germline V gives CDR1 SGDLS, CDR2 YYNGEE. The length of the CDR3 is 13 residues. V was cut by 2 bases and J by 12 bases, with 15 bases left in between.

This clone was seen many times. The chain uses TRBV5-1 and TRBJ2-6, with no clear D. V lost 0 bases, J lost 0 bases, and 4 bases lay in between. Germline V gene lookup returns CDR1 SGHRS and CDR2 YFSETQ. The CDR3 has 15 amino acids. The CDR3 region has the DNA TGCGCCAGCAGCTTGGGTCACTCTGGGGCCAACGTCCTGACTTTC. Translated, it gives CASSLGHSGANVLTF.